This TCR beta chain stems from a study of identical twins. V gave up 7 bases and J gave up 5 bases; unmatched junction bases: 12. The CDR3 is 15 amino acids. CDR1 and CDR2 (germline): MDHEN, SYDVKM. TCRdb passed the 5' RACE reads through MiXCR, listing each CDR3 protein once. There are roughly 500,000 distinct CDR3 sequences in the sample; 22% occur only once, and 0.8% to 1% lies in the top ten. This same sample was also taken into another study, of T cells expressing NK-cell markers.

The sequenced sample was CD4+ T cells sorted from blood. This clonotype was sampled from a woman under 30 in good health. V gene TRBV28 combines with J gene TRBJ2-7, with 9 bases identical to TRBD2. CDR3 DNA: TGTGCCAGCACCCCGGGGGGACTAGCAAGCCACGAGCAGTACTTC. It is translated as CASTPGGLASHEQYF.